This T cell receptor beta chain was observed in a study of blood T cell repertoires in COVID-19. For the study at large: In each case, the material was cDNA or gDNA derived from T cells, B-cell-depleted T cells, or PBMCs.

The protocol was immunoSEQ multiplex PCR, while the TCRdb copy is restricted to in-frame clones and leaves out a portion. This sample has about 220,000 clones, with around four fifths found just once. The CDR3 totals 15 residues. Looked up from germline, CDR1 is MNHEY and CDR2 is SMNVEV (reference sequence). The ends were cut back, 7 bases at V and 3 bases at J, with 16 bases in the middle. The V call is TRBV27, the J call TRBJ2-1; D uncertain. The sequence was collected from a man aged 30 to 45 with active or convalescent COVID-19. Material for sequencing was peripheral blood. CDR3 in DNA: TGTGCCAGCAATCAGCGCGCTACAATCTACAATGAGCAGTTCTTC. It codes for CASNQRATIYNEQFF.